The next 3 T cell receptor beta chains were all read from a single sample in a study of shared clonotypes between healthy human individuals (TCRdb year 2020). Libraries came from the immunoSEQ multiplex PCR assay. TCRdb holds this immuneACCESS table with in-frame rearrangements only. Some clones are missing; in checked studies, unresolved V genes explain under half, and the rest has no known cause. The sample contains about 2.4 million clones, more than 85% of them found a single time. 0.36% of the sample is held by the ten biggest clonotypes. What was sequenced was naive CD4+ T cells from PBMCs. The cell subset or site label here, explained by the study, means: CD45RA+ positively selected. Every receptor here comes from a man between 18 and 29 years old in good health. Some clones in this sample may be carry-over from other donors' samples.

This sequence joins TRBV25-1 and TRBJ1-4, with D possibly matching TRBD1 (6 bases). Trimming stripped 7 bases from V and 5 bases from J, with 14 bases between. CDR1 and CDR2 from the germline V gene are MGHDK and SYGVNS. The CDR3 sequence is 14 residues long. CDR3 region: CASIGRGTNEKLFF. CDR3 sequence (DNA): TGTGCCAGCATCGGGAGGGGGACAAATGAAAAACTGTTTTTT.

There are a few counts of this clone. Other nucleotide sequences in the sample specify the same CDR3. The chain recombines TRBV28 with TRBJ1-1; TRBD1 might be the D (6 bases). CDR3 length: 13 residues. Trimming shortened V by 6 bases and J by 11 bases, and 19 bases separated the two germline ends. The germline V gene has CDR1 MDHEN and CDR2 SYDVKM. Here the CDR3 reads CASSLTGQLMAFF. The CDR3 DNA is TGTGCCAGCAGCCTTACAGGACAGCTAATGGCTTTCTTT.

The CDR3 region is CASSYQWGNEQFF. CDR3 nucleotide sequence: TGTGCCAGCAGTTACCAATGGGGCAATGAGCAGTTCTTC. The V call is TRBV6-4, the J call TRBJ2-1, with D hard to call. V lost 5 bases, J lost 6 bases, and 11 bases lay in between. The CDR3 covers 13 residues. CDR1 is MRHNA and CDR2 is SNTAGT in the germline V gene.